Listed below are T cell receptor beta chains from one sample, sequenced in a study of early stage breast cancer tumors. Profiled with immunoSEQ multiplex PCR; TCRdb holds only in-frame clones, not every one. The sample includes 8,500 to 10,000 clones, 78% seen only once; the top ten take approximately 8.2%. The specimen was normal breast tissue next to the tumor. The receptor source for this set is a person in their 40s with breast cancer. Both conserved end residues are part of each CDR3. A D gene is named only where the DNA matches it firmly. Size values are once, few and many counts, or a class for expanded clones, and some rows have none.

j_call d_call v_call clone_size cdr3_nt cdr3_aa
TRBJ2-3 TRBD2 TRBV29-1 NA TGCAGCGTTCATAGCGGGAGTCTCGGAGATACGCAGTATTTT CSVHSGSLGDTQYF
TRBJ2-3 TRBD2 TRBV5-1 NA TGCGCCAGCAGCTTGGATAGCGGGATAAAAAACACAGATACGCAGTATTTT CASSLDSGIKNTDTQYF
TRBJ2-7 TRBD1 TRBV7-8 NA TGTGCCAGCAGCTTTCAGACAGGGGCCTACGAGCAGTACTTC CASSFQTGAYEQYF
TRBJ1-5 TRBD1 TRBV4-1 NA TGCGCCAGCAGCCGGGATACAGGGGGCGGCAATCAGCCCCAGCATTTT CASSRDTGGGNQPQHF
TRBJ2-3 NA TRBV5-4 once TGTGCCAGCAGCTGGGAGGCAGATACGCAGTATTTT CASSWEADTQYF
TRBJ2-3 NA TRBV9 NA TGTGCCAGCAGCGCAACCGTTAGCACAGATACGCAGTATTTT CASSATVSTDTQYF
TRBJ1-3 NA TRBV4-2 NA TGTGCCAGCAGCCTGGACTTAATTGGAAACACCATATATTTT CASSLDLIGNTIYF
TRBJ2-3 NA TRBV30 NA TGTGCCTGGAGTCTCGGCAGGGTTCGAACAGATACGCAGTATTTT CAWSLGRVRTDTQYF
TRBJ2-4 NA TRBV30 few TGTGCCTGGACGGAGGTACTAGCCAAAAACATTCAGTACTTC CAWTEVLAKNIQYF
TRBJ1-2 NA TRBV14 NA TGTGCCAGCAGCCATACAGGGACGGGGGGCTACACCTTC CASSHTGTGGYTF
TRBJ1-3 NA TRBV7-9 NA TGTGCCAGCAGCCCCCCGGACAGCCGCGTGTACTCTGGAAACACCATATATTTT CASSPPDSRVYSGNTIYF
TRBJ2-5 TRBD2 TRBV6-1 NA TGTGCCAGCAGTGAGTCTAGCGGAGACCAAGAGACCCAGTACTTC CASSESSGDQETQYF
TRBJ2-2 NA TRBV7-2 NA TGTGCCAGCAGCTATACAACTAGAACCGGGGAGCTGTTTTTT CASSYTTRTGELFF
TRBJ2-6 NA TRBV5-1 NA TGCGCCAGCACCCACGAAATTAAACAGGGAACTGGGGCCAACGTCCTGACTTTC CASTHEIKQGTGANVLTF
TRBJ1-2 NA TRBV6-6 NA TGTGCCAGCAGTGTAGGGGATGGCTACACCTTC CASSVGDGYTF
TRBJ2-7 NA TRBV11-3 NA TGTGCCAGCAGCTTAGGCCCCCCCTACGAGCAGTACTTC CASSLGPPYEQYF
TRBJ2-1 NA TRBV15 NA TGTGCCACCAGCAGTCAAGAATCCTACAATGAGCAGTTCTTC CATSSQESYNEQFF
TRBJ2-5 TRBD1 TRBV7-7 NA TGTGCTAGCAGCCAGAACTACAGGGGGCGAGGAGAGACCCAGTACTTC CASSQNYRGRGETQYF
TRBJ2-2 NA TRBV11-2 NA TGTGCCAGCAGCTCGTTGACAGTGGGCGGGGAGCTGTTTTTT CASSSLTVGGELFF
TRBJ2-2 NA TRBV5-1 once TGCGCCAGCAGCTTGGCTCCCTCGGCCGGGGAGCTGTTTTTT CASSLAPSAGELFF
TRBJ2-7 TRBD1 TRBV18 few TGTGCCAGCTCACCTCAAGGGACAGGGGCCAGCCAGTACTTC CASSPQGTGASQYF
TRBJ2-1 TRBD2 TRBV15 NA TGTGCCACCAGCAGGGGCGGGGGAAACTCCTACAATGAGCAGTTCTTC CATSRGGGNSYNEQFF
TRBJ1-1 TRBD1 TRBV19 NA TGTGCCAGCGGACAGGGATACATGAACACTGAAGCTTTCTTT CASGQGYMNTEAFF
TRBJ2-3 TRBD2 TRBV7-2 NA TGTGCCAGCAGCGAGGGACTAGCGACAGATACGCAGTATTTT CASSEGLATDTQYF
TRBJ1-1 TRBD1 TRBV4-1 NA TGCGCCAGCAGCCAAGGTCCATTTTTTAAGGACAGGGGGTCTTCGGAGAACACTGAAGCTTTCTTT CASSQGPFFKDRGSSENTEAFF
TRBJ1-2 NA TRBV30 NA TGTGCCTGGGAGCGGTTGCGCTACACCTTC CAWERLRYTF
TRBJ2-4 NA TRBV7-2 NA TGTGCCAGCAGCTTAGGCGCCCTGCTGGTCTTC CASSLGALLVF
TRBJ2-2 NA TRBV6-5 NA TGTGCCAGCAGGGAGAACACCGGGGAGCTGTTTTTT CASRENTGELFF
TRBJ2-5 TRBD1 TRBV14 NA TGTGCCAGCAGCCAAGGTGGGACAGCGTACCAAGAGACCCAGTACTTC CASSQGGTAYQETQYF
TRBJ1-1 TRBD1 TRBV4-1 once TGCGCCAGCAGCCAAGAGGTATCGGGACAGGGGGCCTTGAACACTGAAGCTTTCTTT CASSQEVSGQGALNTEAFF
TRBJ2-3 NA TRBV29-1 NA TGCAGCTTCACCCCCGGCTCTACGCAGTATTTT CSFTPGSTQYF
TRBJ1-5 NA TRBV6-1 few TGTGCCAGCAGTGAAGTGAGGGATCAGCCCCAGCATTTT CASSEVRDQPQHF
TRBJ1-1 TRBD1 TRBV6-6 NA TGTGCCAGCTACGACAGGGGCGGCACTGAAGCTTTCTTT CASYDRGGTEAFF
TRBJ2-1 NA TRBV19 NA TGTGCCAGTAGTACCGGACCCCTCAATGAGCAGTTCTTC CASSTGPLNEQFF
TRBJ2-5 NA TRBV13 few TGTGCCAGCAGCTTAGGCCAAGCCGGGCAGACCCAGTACTTC CASSLGQAGQTQYF
TRBJ2-6 NA TRBV5-4 few TGTGCCAGCAGTTATCCCAGCGGGGCCAACGTCCTGACTTTC CASSYPSGANVLTF
TRBJ2-3 NA TRBV11-3 NA TGTGCCAGCAGCTTAGAGAAGTGGGGACTTGGGCAGACAGATACGCAGTATTTT CASSLEKWGLGQTDTQYF
TRBJ1-3 NA TRBV19 NA TGTGCCAGTAGTCTAGGGACTTTTCCTGGAAACACCATATATTTT CASSLGTFPGNTIYF